A selection of T cell receptor beta chains follows, all from one sample in a study of T cells in Graves' hyperthyroidism and ophthalmopathy. TCRdb recomputed calls from the multiplex PCR reads with MiXCR, one row per CDR3 protein. This table holds 500,000 to 650,000 distinct CDR3 sequences, roughly 15% found once. Specimen: blood. These receptors were obtained from a woman aged 50 to 65 with Graves' ophthalmopathy. Each CDR3 is given with its conserved first and last residue. The D gene is left open where the match is weak. Only some rows state a clone size, as once, few, many or a class for expanded clones.

TRBV12-3/TRBV12-4	many	TRBJ2-7	.	CASSWTGMSYEQYF	TGTGCCAGCAGTTGGACTGGGATGTCCTACGAGCAGTACTTC
TRBV29-1	many	TRBJ2-1	TRBD1	CSVNRGGNEQFF	TGCAGCGTAAACAGGGGTGGCAATGAGCAGTTCTTC
TRBV7-2	many	TRBJ2-7	TRBD1	CASSRRSRQGKDEQYF	TGTGCCAGCAGCAGACGCAGCCGACAGGGGAAAGACGAGCAGTACTTC
TRBV9	.	TRBJ2-3	.	CASSHLADTQYF	TGTGCCAGCAGCCACCTAGCAGATACGCAGTATTTT
TRBV14	.	TRBJ2-2	TRBD1	CASSQDSQGTTGELFF	TGTGCCAGCAGCCAAGATTCACAGGGGACCACCGGGGAGCTGTTTTTT
TRBV12-3/TRBV12-4	.	TRBJ2-5	TRBD2	CASSFEGLGQETQYF	TGTGCCAGCAGTTTTGAGGGACTAGGCCAAGAGACCCAGTACTTC
TRBV20-1	many	TRBJ2-2	.	CSATDISNTGELFF	TGCAGTGCCACCGACATATCGAACACCGGGGAGCTGTTTTTT
TRBV15	many	TRBJ2-5	TRBD2	CATSTNSGRARETQYF	TGTGCCACCAGCACGAATAGCGGGAGGGCCCGGGAGACCCAGTACTTC
TRBV7-9	many	TRBJ2-7	.	CASSLALAYEQYF	TGTGCCAGCAGCTTAGCGCTGGCCTACGAGCAGTACTTC
TRBV7-3	few	TRBJ2-3	TRBD2	CASSSRLAGVGGTQYF	TGTGCCAGCAGCTCAAGACTAGCGGGAGTTGGTGGTACGCAGTATTTT
TRBV29-1	many	TRBJ2-7	TRBD2	CSGLADSYEQYF	TGCAGCGGACTAGCGGACTCCTACGAGCAGTACTTC
TRBV24-1	.	TRBJ2-3	.	CATSDWGTAPSTDTQYF	TGTGCCACCAGTGATTGGGGGACGGCGCCTAGCACAGATACGCAGTATTTT
TRBV5-1	.	TRBJ2-7	TRBD2	CASSVEGTSGRLDEQYF	TGCGCCAGCAGCGTGGAGGGGACTAGCGGGAGGTTGGACGAGCAGTACTTC
TRBV29-1	once	TRBJ2-1	TRBD2	CSVEALGLAGGNEQFF	TGCAGCGTTGAGGCGCTGGGACTAGCGGGAGGAAATGAGCAGTTCTTC
TRBV27	many	TRBJ2-7	TRBD2	CASSPGLAGENEQYF	TGTGCCAGCAGTCCGGGACTAGCGGGAGAAAACGAGCAGTACTTC
TRBV2	many	TRBJ1-6	TRBD1	CASSQQGGGNSPLHF	TGTGCCAGCAGCCAGCAGGGGGGAGGTAATTCACCCCTCCACTTT
TRBV19	.	TRBJ2-1	TRBD2	CASSMDAGGRSNEQFF	TGTGCCAGTAGTATGGACGCGGGAGGGCGTAGCAATGAGCAGTTCTTC
TRBV2	many	TRBJ2-5	.	CASIPIEGARETQYF	TGTGCCAGCATTCCCATTGAAGGGGCGCGGGAGACCCAGTACTTC
TRBV5-5	many	TRBJ1-5	.	CASSFMWQGNQPQHF	TGTGCCAGCAGCTTTATGTGGCAGGGGAATCAGCCCCAGCATTTT
TRBV12-3/TRBV12-4	many	TRBJ2-7	.	CASSSNTRYEQYF	TGTGCCAGCAGTTCTAATACACGGTACGAGCAGTACTTC
TRBV12-3/TRBV12-4	many	TRBJ2-2	.	CASSTGLDTGELFF	TGTGCCAGCAGTACGGGACTCGACACCGGGGAGCTGTTTTTT
TRBV20-1	.	TRBJ2-2	.	CSARAENTGELFF	TGCAGTGCTAGGGCTGAGAACACCGGGGAGCTGTTTTTT
TRBV7-3	many	TRBJ2-1	.	CASSLEGDLEPYNEQFF	TGTGCCAGCAGCCTCGAAGGAGACCTAGAGCCCTACAATGAGCAGTTCTTC
TRBV7-8	few	TRBJ2-1	TRBD2	CASRVGLAGNNEQFF	TGTGCCAGCAGAGTCGGACTAGCGGGAAACAATGAGCAGTTCTTC
TRBV5-1	many	TRBJ1-5	.	CASSLGDGMSNQPQHF	TGCGCCAGCAGCTTGGGGGACGGGATGAGCAATCAGCCCCAGCATTTT
TRBV6-2/TRBV6-3	many	TRBJ2-7	.	CASSYAAYEQYF	TGTGCCAGCAGTTACGCCGCCTACGAGCAGTACTTC
TRBV29-1	many	TRBJ2-1	TRBD1	CSVDRVSNEQFF	TGCAGCGTGGACAGGGTGTCGAATGAGCAGTTCTTC
TRBV28	many	TRBJ2-1	TRBD1	CASSVDRDLTMWHEQFF	TGTGCCAGCAGTGTTGACAGGGATCTAACGATGTGGCATGAGCAGTTCTTC
TRBV29-1	.	TRBJ1-1	.	CSVRGGDLDTEAFF	TGCAGCGTGAGGGGTGGGGATCTTGACACTGAAGCTTTCTTT
TRBV20-1	.	TRBJ2-1	TRBD1	CSATGTGGADEQFF	TGCAGTGCTACCGGGACAGGGGGCGCGGATGAGCAGTTCTTC
TRBV10-2	.	TRBJ2-1	.	CASTGINEQFF	TGCGCCAGCACCGGGATTAATGAGCAGTTCTTC
TRBV28	many	TRBJ1-1	.	CASSLASEAFF	TGTGCCAGCAGTTTAGCGTCTGAAGCTTTCTTT
TRBV2	.	TRBJ1-3	.	CASSESYTIYF	TGTGCCAGCAGTGAGTCCTACACCATATATTTT
TRBV19	.	TRBJ1-1	.	CASSIKGRANTEAFF	TGTGCCAGTAGTATTAAAGGGAGAGCGAACACTGAAGCTTTCTTT
TRBV6-1	.	TRBJ1-2	.	CASTRTPNYGYTF	TGTGCCAGCACCCGGACCCCGAACTATGGCTACACCTTC
TRBV5-1	many	TRBJ2-7	.	CASTRDGLGDEQYF	TGCGCCAGCACCCGGGACGGCCTCGGGGACGAGCAGTACTTC
TRBV6-2/TRBV6-3	many	TRBJ2-5	TRBD2	CASRRTSKFETQYF	TGTGCCAGCAGGCGGACTAGTAAGTTCGAGACCCAGTACTTC
TRBV7-2	.	TRBJ1-6	.	CASSLEGLLNSPLHF	TGTGCCAGCAGCTTGGAGGGGCTACTTAATTCACCCCTCCACTTT
TRBV20-1	.	TRBJ1-5	.	CSARAPIGNQPQHF	TGCAGTGCTAGGGCCCCTATTGGCAATCAGCCCCAGCATTTT
TRBV9	many	TRBJ1-1	.	CASNNRGGSEAFF	TGTGCCAGCAACAATAGGGGGGGATCTGAAGCTTTCTTT
TRBV6-2/TRBV6-3	many	TRBJ2-2	TRBD2	CASSYSRLAVTGELFF	TGTGCCAGCAGTTACTCGAGACTAGCGGTAACCGGGGAGCTGTTTTTT
TRBV2	.	TRBJ2-1	.	CAGSETGGSSYNEQFF	TGTGCCGGCAGTGAGACCGGGGGCAGCTCCTACAATGAGCAGTTCTTC
TRBV18	many	TRBJ1-5	TRBD1	CASSPRSRQGMNQPQHF	TGTGCCAGCTCACCGCGATCTCGACAGGGCATGAATCAGCCCCAGCATTTT
TRBV18	many	TRBJ2-5	TRBD1	CASSSGQGKETQYF	TGTGCCAGCTCATCCGGACAGGGGAAAGAGACCCAGTACTTC
TRBV24-1	few	TRBJ2-3	.	CATSLIGSTQYF	TGTGCCACCAGTTTGATCGGGAGTACGCAGTATTTT